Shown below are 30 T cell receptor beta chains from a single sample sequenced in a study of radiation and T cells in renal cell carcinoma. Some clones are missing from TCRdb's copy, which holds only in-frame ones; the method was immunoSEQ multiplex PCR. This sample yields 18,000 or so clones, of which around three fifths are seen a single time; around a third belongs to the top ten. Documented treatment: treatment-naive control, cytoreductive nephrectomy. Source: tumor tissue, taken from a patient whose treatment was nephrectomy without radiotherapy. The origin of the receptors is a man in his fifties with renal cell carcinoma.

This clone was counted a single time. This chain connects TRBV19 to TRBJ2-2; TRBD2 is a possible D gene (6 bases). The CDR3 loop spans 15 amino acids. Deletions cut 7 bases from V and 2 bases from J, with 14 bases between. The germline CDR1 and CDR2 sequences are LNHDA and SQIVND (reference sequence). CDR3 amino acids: CASTRRTTNTGELFF. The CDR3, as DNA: TGTGCCAGTACCCGCAGGACTACCAACACCGGGGAGCTGTTTTTT.

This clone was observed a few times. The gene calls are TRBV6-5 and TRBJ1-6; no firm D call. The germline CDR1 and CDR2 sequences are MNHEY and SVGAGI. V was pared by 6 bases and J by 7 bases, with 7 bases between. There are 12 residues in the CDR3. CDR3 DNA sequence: TGTGCCAGCAGGTCCGGGAATTCACCCCTCCACTTT. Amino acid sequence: CASRSGNSPLHF.

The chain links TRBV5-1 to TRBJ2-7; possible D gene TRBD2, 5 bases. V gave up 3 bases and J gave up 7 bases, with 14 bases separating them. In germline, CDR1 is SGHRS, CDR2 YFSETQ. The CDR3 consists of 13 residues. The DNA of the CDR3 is TGCGCCAGCAGCTGGGCGCCGTCGGGGGAGCAGTACTTC. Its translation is CASSWAPSGEQYF. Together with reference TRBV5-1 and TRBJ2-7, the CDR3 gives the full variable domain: KAGVTQTPRYLIKTRGQQVTLSCSPISGHRSVSWYQQTPGQGLQFLFEYFSETQRNKGNFPGRFSGRQFSNSRSEMNVSTLELGDSALYLCASSWAPSGEQYFGPGTRLTVT.

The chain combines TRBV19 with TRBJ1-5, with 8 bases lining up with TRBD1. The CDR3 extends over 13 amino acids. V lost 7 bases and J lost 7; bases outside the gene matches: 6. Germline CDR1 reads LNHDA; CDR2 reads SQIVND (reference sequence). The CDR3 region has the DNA TGTGCCAGTAATCAGGGGGCGAGACAGCCCCAGCATTTT. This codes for CASNQGARQPQHF.

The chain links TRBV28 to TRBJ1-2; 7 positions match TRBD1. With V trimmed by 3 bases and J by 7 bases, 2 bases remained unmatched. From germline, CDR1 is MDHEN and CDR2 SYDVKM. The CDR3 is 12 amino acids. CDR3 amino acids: CASSLTGPGYTF. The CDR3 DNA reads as TGTGCCAGCAGTTTGACAGGGCCTGGCTACACCTTC.

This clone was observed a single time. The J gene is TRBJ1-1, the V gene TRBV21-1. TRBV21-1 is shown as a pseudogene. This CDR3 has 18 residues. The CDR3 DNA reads TGTGCCAGCAGCAAAGAGTGGGGTAACCGGCTACAGAGACCTGAAGCTTTCTTT. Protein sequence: CASSKEWGNRLQRPEAFF.

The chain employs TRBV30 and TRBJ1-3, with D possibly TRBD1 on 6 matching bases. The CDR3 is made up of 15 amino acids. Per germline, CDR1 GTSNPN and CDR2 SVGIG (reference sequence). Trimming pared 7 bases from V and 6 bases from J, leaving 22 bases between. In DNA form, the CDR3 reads TGTGCCTCAAGGGGGGGGGCCCTCCCTTCAAACACCATATATTTT. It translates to CASRGGALPSNTIYF.

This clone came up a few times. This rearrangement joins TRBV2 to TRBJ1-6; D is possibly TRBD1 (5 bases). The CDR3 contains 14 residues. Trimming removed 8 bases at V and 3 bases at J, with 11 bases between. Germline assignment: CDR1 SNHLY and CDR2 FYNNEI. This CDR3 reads CASLGGGYNSPLHF. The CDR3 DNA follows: TGTGCCAGCTTGGGGGGGGGCTATAATTCACCCCTCCACTTT.

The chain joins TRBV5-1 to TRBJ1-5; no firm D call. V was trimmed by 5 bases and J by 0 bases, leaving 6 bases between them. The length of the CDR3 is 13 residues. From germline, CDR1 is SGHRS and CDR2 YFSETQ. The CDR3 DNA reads TGCGCCAGCAGTTACGATAGCAATCAGCCCCAGCATTTT. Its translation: CASSYDSNQPQHF.

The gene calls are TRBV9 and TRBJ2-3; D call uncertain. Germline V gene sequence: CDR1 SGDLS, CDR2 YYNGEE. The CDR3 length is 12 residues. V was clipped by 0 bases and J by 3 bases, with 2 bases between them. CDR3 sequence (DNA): TGTGCCAGCAGCGTAGAGACAGATACGCAGTATTTT. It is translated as CASSVETDTQYF.

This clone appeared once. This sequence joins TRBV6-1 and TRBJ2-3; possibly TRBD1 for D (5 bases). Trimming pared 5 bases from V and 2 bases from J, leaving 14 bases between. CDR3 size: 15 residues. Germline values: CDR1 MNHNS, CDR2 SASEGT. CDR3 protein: CASSLQGQITDTQYF. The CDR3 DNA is TGTGCCAGCAGTTTGCAGGGCCAAATCACAGATACGCAGTATTTT.

The CDR3 loop reads CASTLGPTHYNEQFF. CDR3 DNA sequence: TGTGCCAGCACCCTGGGACCAACTCACTACAATGAGCAGTTCTTC. This chain links TRBV9 with TRBJ2-1; D possibly uses TRBD1 or TRBD2 (5 bases each). The germline V gene has CDR1 SGDLS and CDR2 YYNGEE. This CDR3 contains 15 residues. The germline V and J ends were trimmed by 6 bases and 3 bases, with 16 bases remaining between them.

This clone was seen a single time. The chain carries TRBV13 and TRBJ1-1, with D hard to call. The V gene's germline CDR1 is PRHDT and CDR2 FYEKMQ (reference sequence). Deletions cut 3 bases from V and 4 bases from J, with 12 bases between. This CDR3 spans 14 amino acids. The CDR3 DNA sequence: TGTGCCAGCAGCTTTTCCCGAGGGCCCACTGAAGCTTTCTTT. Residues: CASSFSRGPTEAFF.

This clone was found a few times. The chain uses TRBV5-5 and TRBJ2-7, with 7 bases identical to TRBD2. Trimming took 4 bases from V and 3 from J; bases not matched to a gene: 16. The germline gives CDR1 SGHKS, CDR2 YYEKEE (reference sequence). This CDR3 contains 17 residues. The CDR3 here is CASSVRPRVAGIYEQYF. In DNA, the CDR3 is TGTGCCAGCAGCGTAAGGCCCCGCGTAGCGGGTATCTACGAGCAGTACTTC.

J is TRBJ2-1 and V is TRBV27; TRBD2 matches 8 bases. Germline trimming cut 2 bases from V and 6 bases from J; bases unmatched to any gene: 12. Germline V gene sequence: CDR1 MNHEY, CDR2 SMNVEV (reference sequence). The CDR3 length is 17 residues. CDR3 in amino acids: CASSLRVKRERSNEQFF. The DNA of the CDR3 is TGTGCCAGCAGTTTAAGAGTCAAGCGGGAGAGGAGCAATGAGCAGTTCTTC.

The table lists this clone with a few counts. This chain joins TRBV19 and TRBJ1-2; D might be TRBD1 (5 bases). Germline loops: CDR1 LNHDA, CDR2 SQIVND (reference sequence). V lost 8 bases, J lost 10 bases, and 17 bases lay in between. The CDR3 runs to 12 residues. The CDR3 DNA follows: TGTGCCAGTGGAGGGCTGGTGGGGGACTACACCTTC. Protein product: CASGGLVGDYTF.

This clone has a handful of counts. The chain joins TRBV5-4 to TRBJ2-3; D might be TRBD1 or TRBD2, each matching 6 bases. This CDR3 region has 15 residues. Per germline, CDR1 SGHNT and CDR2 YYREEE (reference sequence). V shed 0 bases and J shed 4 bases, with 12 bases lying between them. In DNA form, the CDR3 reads TGTGCCAGCAGCTTGGGGGGGGCCGGGGCAGATACGCAGTATTTT. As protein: CASSLGGAGADTQYF.

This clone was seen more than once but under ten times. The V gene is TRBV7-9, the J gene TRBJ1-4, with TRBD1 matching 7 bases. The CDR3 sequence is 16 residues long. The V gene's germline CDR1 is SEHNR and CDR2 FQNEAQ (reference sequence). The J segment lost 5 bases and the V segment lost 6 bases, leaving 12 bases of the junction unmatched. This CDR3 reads CASSLQQGWGNEKLFF. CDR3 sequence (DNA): TGTGCCAGCAGTCTTCAACAGGGGTGGGGAAATGAAAAACTGTTTTTT.

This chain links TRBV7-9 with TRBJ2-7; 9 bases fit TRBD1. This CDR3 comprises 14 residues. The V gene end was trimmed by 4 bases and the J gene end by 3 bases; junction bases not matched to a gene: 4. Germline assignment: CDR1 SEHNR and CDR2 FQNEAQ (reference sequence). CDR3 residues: CASSSGTGFYEQYF. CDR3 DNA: TGTGCCAGCAGCTCCGGGACAGGGTTCTACGAGCAGTACTTC.

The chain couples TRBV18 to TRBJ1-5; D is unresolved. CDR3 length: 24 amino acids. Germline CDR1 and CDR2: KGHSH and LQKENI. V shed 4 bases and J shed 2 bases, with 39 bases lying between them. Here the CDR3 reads CASSHIKLTWAKDVDKEGNQPQHF. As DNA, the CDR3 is TGTGCCAGCTCACATATTAAGTTGACATGGGCCAAGGACGTTGACAAGGAAGGCAATCAGCCCCAGCATTTT. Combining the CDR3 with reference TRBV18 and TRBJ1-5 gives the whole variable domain NAGVMQNPRHLVRRRGQEARLRCSPMKGHSHVYWYRQLPEEGLKFMVYLQKENIIDESGMPKERFSAEFPKEGPSILRIQQVVRGDSAAYFCASSHIKLTWAKDVDKEGNQPQHFGDGTRLSIL.

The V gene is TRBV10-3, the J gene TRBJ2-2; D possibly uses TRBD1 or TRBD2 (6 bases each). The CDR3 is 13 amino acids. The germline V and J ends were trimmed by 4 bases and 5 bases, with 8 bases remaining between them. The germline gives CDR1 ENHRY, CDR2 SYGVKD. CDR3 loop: CAISGGGTGELFF. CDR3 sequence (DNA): TGTGCCATCAGTGGAGGGGGGACCGGGGAGCTGTTTTTT.

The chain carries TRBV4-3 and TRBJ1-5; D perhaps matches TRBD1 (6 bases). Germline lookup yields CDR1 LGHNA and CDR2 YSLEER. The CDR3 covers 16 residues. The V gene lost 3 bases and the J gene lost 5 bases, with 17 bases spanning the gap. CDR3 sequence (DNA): TGCGCCAGCAGCCAGGACCTAGGGGGATGGCATCAGCCCCAGCATTTT. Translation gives CASSQDLGGWHQPQHF.

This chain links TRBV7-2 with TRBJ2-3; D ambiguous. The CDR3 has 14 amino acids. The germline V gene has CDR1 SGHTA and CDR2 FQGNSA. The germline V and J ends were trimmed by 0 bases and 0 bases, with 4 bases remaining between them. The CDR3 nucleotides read TGTGCCAGCAGCTTAGCAGGGAGCACAGATACGCAGTATTTT. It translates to CASSLAGSTDTQYF. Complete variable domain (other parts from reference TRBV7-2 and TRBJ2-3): GAGVSQSPSNKVTEKGKDVELRCDPISGHTALYWYRQSLGQGLEFLIYFQGNSAPDKSGLPSDRFSAERTGGSVSTLTIQRTQQEDSAVYLCASSLAGSTDTQYFGPGTRLTVL.

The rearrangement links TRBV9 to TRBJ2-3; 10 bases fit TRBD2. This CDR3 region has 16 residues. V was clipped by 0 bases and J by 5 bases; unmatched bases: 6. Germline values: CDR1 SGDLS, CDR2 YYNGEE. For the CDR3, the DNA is TGTGCCAGCAGCGTAGGTGGAGCGGGAGGGCTAGATACGCAGTATTTT. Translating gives CASSVGGAGGLDTQYF.

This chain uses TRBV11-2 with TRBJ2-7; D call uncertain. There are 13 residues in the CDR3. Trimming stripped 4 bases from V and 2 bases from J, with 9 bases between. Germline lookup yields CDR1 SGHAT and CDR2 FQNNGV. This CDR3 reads CASSSDLPYEQYF. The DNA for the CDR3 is TGTGCCAGCAGCTCGGACCTTCCCTACGAGCAGTACTTC.

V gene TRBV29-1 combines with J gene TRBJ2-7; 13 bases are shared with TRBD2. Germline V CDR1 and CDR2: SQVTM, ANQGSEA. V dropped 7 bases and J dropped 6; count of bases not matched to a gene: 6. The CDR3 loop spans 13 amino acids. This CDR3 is CSATSGRAVEQYF. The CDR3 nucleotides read TGCAGCGCCACTAGCGGGAGGGCCGTCGAGCAGTACTTC.

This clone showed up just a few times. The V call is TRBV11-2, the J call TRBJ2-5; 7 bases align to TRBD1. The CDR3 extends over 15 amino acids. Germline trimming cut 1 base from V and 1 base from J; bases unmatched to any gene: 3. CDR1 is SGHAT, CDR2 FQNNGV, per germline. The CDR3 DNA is TGTGCCAGCAGCTTAGGAGACAGGGTCCAAGAGACCCAGTACTTC. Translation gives CASSLGDRVQETQYF.

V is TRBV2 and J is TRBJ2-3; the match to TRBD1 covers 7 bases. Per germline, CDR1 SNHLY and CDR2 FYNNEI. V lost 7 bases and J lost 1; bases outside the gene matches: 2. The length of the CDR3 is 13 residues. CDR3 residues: CASKTGGTDTQYF. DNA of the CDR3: TGTGCCAGCAAAACAGGGGGCACAGATACGCAGTATTTT.

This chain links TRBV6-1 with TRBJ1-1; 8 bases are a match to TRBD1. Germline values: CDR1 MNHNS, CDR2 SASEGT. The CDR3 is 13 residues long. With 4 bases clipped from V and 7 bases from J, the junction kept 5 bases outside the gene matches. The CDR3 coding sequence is TGTGCCAGCAGTGGATACAGGGGGGTTGAAGCTTTCTTT. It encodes CASSGYRGVEAFF.

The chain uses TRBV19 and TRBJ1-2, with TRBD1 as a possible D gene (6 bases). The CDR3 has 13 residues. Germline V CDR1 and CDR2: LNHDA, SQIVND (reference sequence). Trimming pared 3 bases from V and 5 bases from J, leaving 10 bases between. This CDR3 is CASSMGRGYGYTF. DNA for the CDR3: TGTGCCAGTAGTATGGGCAGGGGATATGGCTACACCTTC.